This T cell receptor beta chain originates from a study of T cell responses to AZD1222 COVID-19 vaccine. Overall study findings and caveats: Females made up more of the donors, who were largely white British, and clonal diversity may have come out too low.

This CDR3 spans 15 amino acids. V shed 0 bases and J shed 7 bases, with 16 bases lying between them. Germline CDR1 is LGHNA and CDR2 is YSLEER. Libraries were prepared by immunoSEQ multiplex PCR; TCRdb keeps only in-frame clonotypes and omits some of them. The repertoire holds roughly 130,000 clones, with 75% to 95% as singletons. As for this clone: Antigen specificity is unknown.

The chain combines TRBV4-3 with TRBJ2-7, with D perhaps matching TRBD1 or TRBD2 (5 bases each). This sequence was found in an adult who received the MenACWY meningococcal vaccine as a control. The specimen was peripheral blood, collected 28 days after the second dose of the MenACWY control vaccine. The CDR3 bases are TGCGCCAGCAGCCAAGATCCATCAGGGACGGGTGAGCAGTACTTC. Protein product: CASSQDPSGTGEQYF.